This TCR beta chain was identified in a study of blood T cell repertoires in COVID-19. Overall study: Researchers got acute and convalescent COVID-19 samples from the United States, Italy and Spain.

The data were produced by immunoSEQ multiplex PCR, yet TCRdb's version contains in-frame clones alone and is incomplete. The profile shows 220,000 or so clones, around 81% of them singletons. The CDR3 has 17 residues. Germline loops: CDR1 SGHDN, CDR2 FVKESK. V gave up 1 base and J gave up 0 bases; unmatched junction bases: 7. Only a few counts were recorded for this clone. The sample consisted of peripheral blood. The rearrangement joins TRBV14 to TRBJ1-1, with 8 bases fitting TRBD1. The sequence was obtained from a woman aged 25 to 39 who had recovered from COVID-19. The CDR3, as DNA: TGTGCCAGCAGCCAAGGCAGGGGGCTGAATATGAACACTGAAGCTTTCTTT. This encodes CASSQGRGLNMNTEAFF.